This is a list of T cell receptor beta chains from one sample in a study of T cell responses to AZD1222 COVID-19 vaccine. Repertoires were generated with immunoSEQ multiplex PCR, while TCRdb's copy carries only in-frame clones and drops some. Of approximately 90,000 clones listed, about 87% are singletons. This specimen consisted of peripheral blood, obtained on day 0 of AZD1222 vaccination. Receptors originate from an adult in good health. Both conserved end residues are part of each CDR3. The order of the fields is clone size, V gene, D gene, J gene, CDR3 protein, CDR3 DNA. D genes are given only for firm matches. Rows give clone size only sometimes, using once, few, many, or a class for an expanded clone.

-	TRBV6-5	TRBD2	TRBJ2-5	CASSYSTSAGQETQYF	TGTGCCAGCAGTTACTCGACTAGCGCGGGTCAAGAGACCCAGTACTTC
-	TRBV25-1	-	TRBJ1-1	CASSQGGVGEAFF	TGTGCCAGCAGTCAAGGAGGCGTGGGTGAAGCTTTCTTT
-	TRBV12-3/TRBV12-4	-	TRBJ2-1	CASNGLSYNEQFF	TGTGCCAGCAATGGATTATCCTACAATGAGCAGTTCTTC
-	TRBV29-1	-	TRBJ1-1	CSVAVVGGTEAFF	TGCAGCGTTGCTGTGGTGGGGGGCACTGAAGCTTTCTTT
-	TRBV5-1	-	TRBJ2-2	CASSSRDPVTGELFF	TGCGCCAGCAGCTCGAGGGATCCGGTCACCGGGGAGCTGTTTTTT
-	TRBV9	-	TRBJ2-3	CASSVNSGSADTQYF	TGTGCCAGCAGCGTGAATTCAGGCTCGGCAGATACGCAGTATTTT
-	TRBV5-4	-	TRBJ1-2	CASSYDNYGYTF	TGTGCCAGCAGCTACGATAACTATGGCTACACCTTC
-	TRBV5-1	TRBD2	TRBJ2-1	CASSLAGVTLAGEPGWESYNEQFF	TGCGCCAGCAGCTTGGCGGGTGTCACTCTGGCGGGAGAGCCGGGTTGGGAGTCCTACAATGAGCAGTTCTTC
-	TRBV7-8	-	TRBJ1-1	CASSFGRRNTEAFF	TGTGCCAGCAGCTTCGGGAGGAGGAACACTGAAGCTTTCTTT
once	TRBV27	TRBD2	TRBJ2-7	CASSPIGGASGSPGSYEQYF	TGTGCCAGCAGCCCGATAGGGGGGGCTAGCGGGAGCCCGGGGTCCTACGAGCAGTACTTC
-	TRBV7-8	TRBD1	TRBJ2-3	CASSLTGTDTQYF	TGTGCCAGCAGCCTGACAGGGACAGATACGCAGTATTTT
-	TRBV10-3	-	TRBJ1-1	CAISESTGTNTEAFF	TGTGCCATCAGTGAGTCGACAGGAACGAACACTGAAGCTTTCTTT
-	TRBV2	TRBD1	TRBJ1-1	CARDLGQGVNEAFF	TGTGCCAGAGACTTGGGACAGGGGGTAAATGAAGCTTTCTTT